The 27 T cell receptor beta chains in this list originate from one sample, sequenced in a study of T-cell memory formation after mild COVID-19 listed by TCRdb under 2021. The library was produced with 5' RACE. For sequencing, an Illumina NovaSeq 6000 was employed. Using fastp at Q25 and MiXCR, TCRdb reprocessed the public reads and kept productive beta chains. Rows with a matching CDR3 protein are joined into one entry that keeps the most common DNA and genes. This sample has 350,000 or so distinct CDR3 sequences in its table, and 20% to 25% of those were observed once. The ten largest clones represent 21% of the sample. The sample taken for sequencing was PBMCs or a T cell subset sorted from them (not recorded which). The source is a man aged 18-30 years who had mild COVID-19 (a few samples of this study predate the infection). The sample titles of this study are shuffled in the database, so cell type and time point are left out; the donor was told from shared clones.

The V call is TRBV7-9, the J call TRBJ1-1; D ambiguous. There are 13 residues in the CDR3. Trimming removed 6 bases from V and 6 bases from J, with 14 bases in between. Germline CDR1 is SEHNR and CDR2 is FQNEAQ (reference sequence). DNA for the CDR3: TGTGCCAGCAGATACAGTAGTGGGGCTGAAGCTTTCTTT. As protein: CASRYSSGAEAFF.

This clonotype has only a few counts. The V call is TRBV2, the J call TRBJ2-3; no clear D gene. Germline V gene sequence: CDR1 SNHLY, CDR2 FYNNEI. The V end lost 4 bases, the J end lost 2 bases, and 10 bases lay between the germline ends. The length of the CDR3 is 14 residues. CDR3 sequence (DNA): TGTGCCAGCAGTGGTCTAGTTACCACAGATACGCAGTATTTT. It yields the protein CASSGLVTTDTQYF.

For the CDR3, the DNA is TGCGCCAGCAGCACCGGACAGGGGGCGTTTGGCTACACCTTC. It translates to CASSTGQGAFGYTF. The chain joins TRBV5-1 to TRBJ1-2; 11 bases line up with TRBD1. Germline-derived CDR1 and CDR2 are SGHRS and YFSETQ. This CDR3 is built from 14 residues. With 4 bases clipped from V and 7 bases from J, the junction kept 6 bases outside the gene matches.

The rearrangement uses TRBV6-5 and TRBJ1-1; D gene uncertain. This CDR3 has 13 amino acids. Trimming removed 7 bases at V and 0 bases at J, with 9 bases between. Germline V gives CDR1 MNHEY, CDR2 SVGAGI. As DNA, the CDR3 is TGTGCCAGCAAGAATCCTATGAACACTGAAGCTTTCTTT. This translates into CASKNPMNTEAFF.

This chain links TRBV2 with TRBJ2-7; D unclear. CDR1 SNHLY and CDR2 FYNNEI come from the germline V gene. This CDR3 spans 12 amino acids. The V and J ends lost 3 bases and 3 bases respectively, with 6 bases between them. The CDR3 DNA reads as TGTGCCAGCAGTGATTCCGGCTACGAGCAGTACGTC. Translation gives CASSDSGYEQYV.

The DNA of the CDR3 is TGTGCCAGCAGCTTAACAGGAGGTTGGGTGAACACTGAAGCTTTCTTT. This translates into CASSLTGGWVNTEAFF. This chain uses TRBV7-3 with TRBJ1-1; no clear D. Looked up from germline, CDR1 is SGHTA and CDR2 is FQGTGA. Trimming removed 0 bases at V and 0 bases at J, with 11 bases between. The CDR3 has 16 amino acids.

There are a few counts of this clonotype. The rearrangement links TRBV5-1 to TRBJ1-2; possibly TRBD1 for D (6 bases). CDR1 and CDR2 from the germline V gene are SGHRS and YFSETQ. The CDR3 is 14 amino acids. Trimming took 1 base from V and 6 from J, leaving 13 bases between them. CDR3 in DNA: TGCGCCAGCAGCTTGAGGGGACATGCGGATGGCTACACCTTC. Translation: CASSLRGHADGYTF.

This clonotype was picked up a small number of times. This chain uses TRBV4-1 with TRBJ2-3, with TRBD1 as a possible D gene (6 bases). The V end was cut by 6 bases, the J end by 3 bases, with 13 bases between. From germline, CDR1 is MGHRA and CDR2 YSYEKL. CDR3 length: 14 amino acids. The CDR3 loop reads CASSSQGFTDTQYF. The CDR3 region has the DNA TGCGCCAGCAGTTCTCAGGGGTTTACAGATACGCAGTATTTT.

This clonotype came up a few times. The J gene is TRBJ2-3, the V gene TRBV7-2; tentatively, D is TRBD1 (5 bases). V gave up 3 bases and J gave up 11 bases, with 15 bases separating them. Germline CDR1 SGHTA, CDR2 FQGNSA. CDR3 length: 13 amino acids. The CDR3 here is CASSLPQAPKQYF. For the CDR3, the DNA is TGTGCCAGCAGCTTGCCACAGGCACCGAAGCAGTATTTT.

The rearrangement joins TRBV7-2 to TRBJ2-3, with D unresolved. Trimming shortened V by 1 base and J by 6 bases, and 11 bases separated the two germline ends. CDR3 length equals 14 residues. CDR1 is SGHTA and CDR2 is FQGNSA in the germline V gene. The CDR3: CASSLDQLWDTQYF. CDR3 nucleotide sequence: TGTGCCAGCAGCTTAGACCAGCTCTGGGATACGCAGTATTTT.

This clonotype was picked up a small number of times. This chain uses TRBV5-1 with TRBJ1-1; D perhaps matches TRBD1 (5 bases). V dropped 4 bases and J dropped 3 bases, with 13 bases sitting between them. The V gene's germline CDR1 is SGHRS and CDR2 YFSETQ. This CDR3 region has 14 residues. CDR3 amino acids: CASSPQGLDTEAFF. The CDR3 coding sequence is TGCGCCAGCAGCCCCCAGGGATTGGACACTGAAGCTTTCTTT.

CDR3 sequence: CASSPGVRTGVGETQYF. The CDR3 coding sequence is TGCGCCAGCAGCCCAGGGGTCCGGACAGGGGTTGGGGAGACCCAGTACTTC. The J gene is TRBJ2-5, the V gene TRBV4-3, with 9 bases fitting TRBD1. The V gene end was trimmed by 4 bases and the J gene end by 5 bases; junction bases not matched to a gene: 14. The CDR3 runs 17 residues. Germline-derived CDR1 and CDR2 are LGHNA and YSLEER.

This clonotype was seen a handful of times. Here the CDR3 DNA reads TGTGCCAGCAGTTACGGGGCAGGGTACGGCAATCAGCCCCAGCATTTT. As protein: CASSYGAGYGNQPQHF. This sequence joins TRBV6-2 or TRBV6-3 and TRBJ1-5; D is possibly TRBD1 (5 bases). Germline V lookup: CDR1 MNHEY, CDR2 SVGEGT. V was trimmed by 2 bases and J by 2 bases, leaving 13 bases between them. The CDR3 is made up of 16 amino acids.

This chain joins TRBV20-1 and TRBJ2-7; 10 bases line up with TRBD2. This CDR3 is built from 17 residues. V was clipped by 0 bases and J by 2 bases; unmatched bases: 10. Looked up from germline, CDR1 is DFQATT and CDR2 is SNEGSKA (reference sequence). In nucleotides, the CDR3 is TGCAGTGCTAGAGATTACAGCGGGGGGGCCGGGGCCTACGAGCAGTACTTC. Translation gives CSARDYSGGAGAYEQYF.

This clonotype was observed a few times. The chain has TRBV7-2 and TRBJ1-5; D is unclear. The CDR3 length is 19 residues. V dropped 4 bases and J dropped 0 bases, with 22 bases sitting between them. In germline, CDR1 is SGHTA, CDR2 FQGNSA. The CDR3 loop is CASSSLSPVQDLSNQPQHF. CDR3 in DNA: TGTGCCAGCAGCTCCCTCTCTCCCGTGCAGGATCTTAGCAATCAGCCCCAGCATTTT.

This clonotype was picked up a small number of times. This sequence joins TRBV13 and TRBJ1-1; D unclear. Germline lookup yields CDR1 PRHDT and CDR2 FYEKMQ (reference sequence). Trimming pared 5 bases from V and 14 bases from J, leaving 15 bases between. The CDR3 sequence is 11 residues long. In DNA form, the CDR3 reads TGTGCCAGCAGCCCGGGTTGGGGAGCCTTCTTT. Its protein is CASSPGWGAFF.

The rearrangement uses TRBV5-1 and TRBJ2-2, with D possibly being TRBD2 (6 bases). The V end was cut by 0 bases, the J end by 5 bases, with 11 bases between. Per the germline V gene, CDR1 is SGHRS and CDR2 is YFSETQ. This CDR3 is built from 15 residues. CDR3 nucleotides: TGCGCCAGCAGCTTGGTGTCAAGCGGGACCGGGGAGCTGTTTTTT. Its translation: CASSLVSSGTGELFF.

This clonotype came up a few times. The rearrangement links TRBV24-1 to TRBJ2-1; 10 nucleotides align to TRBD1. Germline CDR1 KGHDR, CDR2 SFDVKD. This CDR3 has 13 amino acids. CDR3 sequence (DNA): TGTGCAAACCCGGGACAGGGGATGGATGAGCAGTTCTTC. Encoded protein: CANPGQGMDEQFF.

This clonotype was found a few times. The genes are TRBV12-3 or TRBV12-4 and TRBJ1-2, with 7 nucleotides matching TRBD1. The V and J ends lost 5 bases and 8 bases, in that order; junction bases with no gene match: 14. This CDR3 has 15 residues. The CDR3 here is CASSPGDSRWGGYTF. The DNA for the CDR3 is TGTGCCAGCAGTCCGGGGGACAGCCGATGGGGAGGCTACACCTTC.

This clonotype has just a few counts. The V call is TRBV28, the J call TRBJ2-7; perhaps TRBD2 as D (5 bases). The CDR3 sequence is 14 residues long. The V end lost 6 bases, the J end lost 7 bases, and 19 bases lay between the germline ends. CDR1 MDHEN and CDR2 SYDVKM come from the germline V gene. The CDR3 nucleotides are TGTGCCAGCAGCCCCCTAAGCAAATCGGGAGAGCAGTACGTC. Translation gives CASSPLSKSGEQYV.

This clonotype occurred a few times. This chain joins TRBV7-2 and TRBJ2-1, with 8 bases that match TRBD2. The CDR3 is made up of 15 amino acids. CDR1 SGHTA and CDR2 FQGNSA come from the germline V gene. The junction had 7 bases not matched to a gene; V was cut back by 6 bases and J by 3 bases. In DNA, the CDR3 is TGTGCCAGCAGAACGGCGGGGGGCCTCTACAATGAGCAGTTCTTC. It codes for CASRTAGGLYNEQFF.

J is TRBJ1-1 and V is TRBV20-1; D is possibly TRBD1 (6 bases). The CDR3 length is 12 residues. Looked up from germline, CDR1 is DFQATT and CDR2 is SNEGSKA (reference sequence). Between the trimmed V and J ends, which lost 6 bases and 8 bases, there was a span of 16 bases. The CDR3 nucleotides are TGCAGTGCCGACCCAGGCGGGACAGAAGCTTTCTTT. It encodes CSADPGGTEAFF.

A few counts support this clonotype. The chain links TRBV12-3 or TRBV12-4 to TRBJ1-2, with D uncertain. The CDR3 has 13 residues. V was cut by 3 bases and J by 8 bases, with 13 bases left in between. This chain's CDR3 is CASSFGVKQGYTF. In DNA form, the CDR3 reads TGTGCCAGCAGTTTTGGGGTGAAACAAGGCTACACCTTC.

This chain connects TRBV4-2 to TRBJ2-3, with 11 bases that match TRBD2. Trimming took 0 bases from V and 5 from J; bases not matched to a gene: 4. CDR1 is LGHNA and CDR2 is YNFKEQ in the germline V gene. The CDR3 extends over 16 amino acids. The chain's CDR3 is CASSQDSGGAGDTQYF. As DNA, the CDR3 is TGTGCCAGCAGCCAAGATAGCGGGGGGGCTGGAGATACGCAGTATTTT.

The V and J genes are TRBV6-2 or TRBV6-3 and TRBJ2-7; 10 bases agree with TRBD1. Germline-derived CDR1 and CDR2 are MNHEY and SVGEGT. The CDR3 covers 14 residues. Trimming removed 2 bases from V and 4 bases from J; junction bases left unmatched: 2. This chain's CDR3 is CASSYTGQGYEQYV. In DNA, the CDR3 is TGTGCCAGCAGTTACACGGGACAGGGGTACGAGCAGTACGTC.

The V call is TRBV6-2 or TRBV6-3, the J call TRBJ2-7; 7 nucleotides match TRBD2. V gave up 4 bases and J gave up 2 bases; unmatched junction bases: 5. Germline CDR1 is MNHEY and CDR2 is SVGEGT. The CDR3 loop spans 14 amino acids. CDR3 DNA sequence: TGTGCCAGCAGTTTCCCTAGCGGCCCCTACGAGCAGTACTTC. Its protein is CASSFPSGPYEQYF.

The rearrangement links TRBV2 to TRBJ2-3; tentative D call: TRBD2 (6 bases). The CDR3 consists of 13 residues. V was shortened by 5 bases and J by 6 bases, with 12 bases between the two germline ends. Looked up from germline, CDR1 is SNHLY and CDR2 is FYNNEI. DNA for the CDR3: TGTGCCAGCAGTAGGAGGGCAGCCGATACGCAGTATTTT. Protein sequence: CASSRRAADTQYF.